The 8 T cell receptor beta chains reported below all come from one sample, sequenced in a study of T-cell reconstitution after alpha-beta-depleted transplantation in children. Study results and caveats: A year post-transplant, T-cell counts and diversity derived mostly from newly produced T cells.

No antigen has been identified for these receptors. Unique molecular identifiers were incorporated during preparation of the TCRbeta library. Using its own MiXCR run on the PCR reads, TCRdb lists one record per CDR3 protein. The repertoire has 250,000 to 300,000 distinct CDR3 sequences, over 7.5% of them found once; the top ten carry around 9.8%. The sample in question was peripheral blood, obtained 360 days after TCRalphabeta/CD19-depleted stem cell transplant. All receptors derive from a female patient between 2 and 10 years old who had a stem cell transplant for Fanconi anemia, so the T cells may come from the graft donor.

This clonotype has ten or more counts. The chain combines TRBV7-3 with TRBJ2-1, with 7 bases aligning to TRBD2. Germline V gene lookup returns CDR1 SGHTA and CDR2 FQGTGA. J gave up 6 bases and V 4 bases, and 3 bases lay outside the gene matches. CDR3 length: 13 residues. CDR3: CASSSTSFNEQFF. The CDR3 bases are TGTGCCAGCAGCTCGACTAGCTTCAATGAGCAGTTCTTC.

The chain has TRBV18 and TRBJ1-1; the D gene is possibly TRBD1 (5 bases). V lost 5 bases and J 3 bases, leaving 10 bases between the germline ends. The CDR3 is 13 residues long. CDR1 KGHSH and CDR2 LQKENI come from the germline V gene. CDR3 nucleotides: TGTGCCAGCTCAAATGAGGGGTACACTGAAGCTTTCTTT. Translated: CASSNEGYTEAFF. Based on the CDR3 plus reference TRBV18 and TRBJ1-1, the full variable domain is NAGVMQNPRHLVRRRGQEARLRCSPMKGHSHVYWYRQLPEEGLKFMVYLQKENIIDESGMPKERFSAEFPKEGPSILRIQQVVRGDSAAYFCASSNEGYTEAFFGQGTRLTVV.

This chain links TRBV4-1 with TRBJ2-3; 13 positions match TRBD2. Germline V gene data show CDR1 as MGHRA and CDR2 as YSYEKL. Trimming removed 1 base from V and 3 bases from J; junction bases left unmatched: 7. The CDR3 sequence is 18 residues long. CDR3 amino acids: CASSQGLAGGPYTDTQYF. CDR3 DNA: TGCGCCAGCAGCCAAGGACTAGCGGGGGGCCCTTATACAGATACGCAGTATTTT.

This clonotype was observed at least ten times. V and J are TRBV11-1 and TRBJ1-5; TRBD1 might be the D (5 bases). This CDR3 comprises 13 residues. The germline V gene has CDR1 SGHAT and CDR2 FQDESV (reference sequence). V dropped 4 bases and J dropped 1 base, with 5 bases sitting between them. For the CDR3, the DNA is TGTGCCAGCAGCTGGGACAGCAATCAGCCCCAGCATTTT. This translates into CASSWDSNQPQHF.

This chain links TRBV5-8 with TRBJ2-3; no clear D gene. The ends were cut back, 1 base at V and 4 bases at J, with 16 bases in the middle. From germline, CDR1 is SGHTS and CDR2 YDEGEE. The CDR3 length is 16 residues. CDR3 nucleotides: TGTGCCAGCAGCTTGTCATGGCAAATTGAGGCAGATACGCAGTATTTT. Its translation is CASSLSWQIEADTQYF.

This rearrangement joins TRBV4-2 to TRBJ2-1, with 12 bases aligning to TRBD2. Germline V gives CDR1 LGHNA, CDR2 YNFKEQ. The CDR3 contains 16 residues. Germline trimming cut 4 bases from V and 8 bases from J; bases unmatched to any gene: 9. The CDR3 nucleotides are TGTGCCAGCAGCCCCTTCTCTAGCGGGGGGGAGGATGAGCAGTTCTTC. Translating gives CASSPFSSGGEDEQFF.

At least ten counts were recorded for this clonotype. This chain uses TRBV20-1 with TRBJ2-1; D assignment may be TRBD1 or TRBD2 (6 bases each). This CDR3 has 18 amino acids. V was trimmed by 4 bases and J by 0 bases, leaving 22 bases between them. Germline lookup yields CDR1 DFQATT and CDR2 SNEGSKA (reference sequence). The CDR3 DNA reads as TGCAGTGCTATTTATAGGGGGGCACAGCGGAGCTCCTACAATGAGCAGTTCTTC. Residues: CSAIYRGAQRSSYNEQFF.

The sample holds many counts of this clonotype. The chain combines TRBV7-6 with TRBJ2-1; D uncertain. Germline V lookup: CDR1 SGHVS, CDR2 FNYEAQ. V was pared by 5 bases and J by 0 bases, with 11 bases between. The CDR3 totals 15 residues. Here the CDR3 reads CASSRMVGSYNEQFF. The CDR3 nucleotides are TGTGCCAGCAGCCGCATGGTGGGCTCCTACAATGAGCAGTTCTTC.